The source of this TCR beta chain is a study of shared clonotypes between healthy human individuals. Regarding the study as a whole: Non-shared clonotypes displayed generation probabilities falling below those of clonotypes present in all four donors.

In germline, CDR1 is MNHNY, CDR2 SVGAGI (reference sequence). V lost 1 base and J 5 bases, leaving 8 bases between the germline ends. This CDR3 is built from 13 residues. At a deep level, the assay was run. Genomic DNA from each subset was divided evenly over several immunoSEQ plates. Profiling relied on immunoSEQ multiplex PCR, and the TCRdb table lists in-frame clones only, not all of them. The data hold under 2,000,000 clones, with about 94% observed a single time. About this clone itself: Its antigen is not known.

Naive CD8 populations comprised CD45RO-negative cells positively selected for CCR7, excluding terminally differentiated effector memory CD45RA+ cells. This receptor was obtained from a man aged 18 to 30 in good health. The rearrangement joins TRBV6-6 to TRBJ2-5; D gene unclear. Sequences were obtained from naive CD8+ T cells sorted from blood. The CDR3 spells CASSYWGWETQYF. The CDR3 nucleotides read TGTGCCAGCAGTTACTGGGGTTGGGAGACCCAGTACTTC.